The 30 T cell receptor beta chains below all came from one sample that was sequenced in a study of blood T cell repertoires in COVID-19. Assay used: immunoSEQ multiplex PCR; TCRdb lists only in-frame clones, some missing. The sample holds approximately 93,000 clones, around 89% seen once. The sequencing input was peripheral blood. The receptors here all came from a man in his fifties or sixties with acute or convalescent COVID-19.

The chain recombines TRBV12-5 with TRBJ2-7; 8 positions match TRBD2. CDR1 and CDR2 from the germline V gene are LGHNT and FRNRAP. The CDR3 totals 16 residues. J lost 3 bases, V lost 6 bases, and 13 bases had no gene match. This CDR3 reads CASGPDGGGQVYEQYF. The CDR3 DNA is TGTGCTAGTGGCCCGGACGGGGGGGGGCAGGTCTACGAGCAGTACTTC.

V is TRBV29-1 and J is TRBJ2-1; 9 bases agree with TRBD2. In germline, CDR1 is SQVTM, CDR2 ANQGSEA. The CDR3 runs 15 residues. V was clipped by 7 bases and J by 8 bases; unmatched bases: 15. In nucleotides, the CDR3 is TGCAGCGCCCTCTCGGGACTAGCCTTTTTGGATGAGCAGTTCTTC. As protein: CSALSGLAFLDEQFF.

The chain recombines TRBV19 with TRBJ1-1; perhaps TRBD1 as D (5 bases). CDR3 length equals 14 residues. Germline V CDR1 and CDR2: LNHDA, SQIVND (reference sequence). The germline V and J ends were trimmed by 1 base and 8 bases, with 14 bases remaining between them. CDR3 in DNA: TGTGCCAGTAGTATAGGTTTCGCAGGGCCAGAAGCTTTCTTT. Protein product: CASSIGFAGPEAFF.

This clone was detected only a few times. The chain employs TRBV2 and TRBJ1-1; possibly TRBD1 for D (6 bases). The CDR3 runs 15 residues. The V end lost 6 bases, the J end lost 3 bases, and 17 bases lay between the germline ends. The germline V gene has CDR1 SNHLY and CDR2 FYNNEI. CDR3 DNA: TGTGCCAGCAGGGGCAGGGGATTGGGGTACACTGAAGCTTTCTTT. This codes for CASRGRGLGYTEAFF. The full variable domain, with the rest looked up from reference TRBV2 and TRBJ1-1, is EPEVTQTPSHQVTQMGQEVILRCVPISNHLYFYWYRQILGQKVEFLVSFYNNEISEKSEIFDDQFSVERPDGSNFTLKIRSTKLEDSAMYFCASRGRGLGYTEAFFGQGTRLTVV.

The CDR3 DNA is TGCGCCAGCCAGGACAGGGATTCATATAGCAATCAGCCCCAGCATTTT. Translation gives CASQDRDSYSNQPQHF. The chain links TRBV10-2 to TRBJ1-5; 8 bases match TRBD1. From germline, CDR1 is WSHSY and CDR2 SAAADI. The CDR3 covers 16 residues. The J segment lost 0 bases and the V segment lost 8 bases, leaving 9 bases of the junction unmatched.

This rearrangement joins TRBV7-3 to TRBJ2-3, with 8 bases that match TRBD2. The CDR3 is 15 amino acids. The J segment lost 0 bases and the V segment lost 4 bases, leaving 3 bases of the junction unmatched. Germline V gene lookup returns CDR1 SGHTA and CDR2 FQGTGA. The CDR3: CASSSPSGSTDTQYF. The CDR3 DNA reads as TGTGCCAGCAGCTCCCCTAGCGGGAGCACAGATACGCAGTATTTT. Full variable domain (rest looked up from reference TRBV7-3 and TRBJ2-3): GAGVSQTPSNKVTEKGKYVELRCDPISGHTALYWYRQSLGQGPEFLIYFQGTGAADDSGLPNDRFFAVRPEGSVSTLKIQRTERGDSAVYLCASSSPSGSTDTQYFGPGTRLTVL.

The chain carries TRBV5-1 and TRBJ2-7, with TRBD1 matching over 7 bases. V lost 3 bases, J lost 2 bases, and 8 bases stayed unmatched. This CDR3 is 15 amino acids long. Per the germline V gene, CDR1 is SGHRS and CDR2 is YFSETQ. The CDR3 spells CASSSTGDPTYEQYF. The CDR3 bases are TGCGCCAGCAGCTCTACAGGGGACCCAACCTACGAGCAGTACTTC.

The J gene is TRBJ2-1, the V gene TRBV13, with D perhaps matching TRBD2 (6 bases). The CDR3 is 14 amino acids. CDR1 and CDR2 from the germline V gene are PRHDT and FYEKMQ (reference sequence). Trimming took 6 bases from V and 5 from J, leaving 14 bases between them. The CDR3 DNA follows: TGTGCCAGCAGGATGTTGACTAGTCACAATGAGCAGTTCTTC. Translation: CASRMLTSHNEQFF.

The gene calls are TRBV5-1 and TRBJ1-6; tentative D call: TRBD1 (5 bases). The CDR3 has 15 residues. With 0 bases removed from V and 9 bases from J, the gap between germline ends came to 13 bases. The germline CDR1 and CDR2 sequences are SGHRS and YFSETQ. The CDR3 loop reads CASSLGFVGRSPLHF. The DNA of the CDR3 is TGCGCCAGCAGCTTGGGGTTCGTGGGGCGTTCACCCCTCCACTTT.

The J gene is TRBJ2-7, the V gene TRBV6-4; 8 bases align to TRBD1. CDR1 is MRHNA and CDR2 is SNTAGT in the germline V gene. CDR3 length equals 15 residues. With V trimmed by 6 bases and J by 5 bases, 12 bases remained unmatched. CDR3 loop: CASSAPDRVFHEQYF. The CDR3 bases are TGTGCCAGCAGCGCACCGGACAGGGTGTTCCACGAGCAGTACTTC.

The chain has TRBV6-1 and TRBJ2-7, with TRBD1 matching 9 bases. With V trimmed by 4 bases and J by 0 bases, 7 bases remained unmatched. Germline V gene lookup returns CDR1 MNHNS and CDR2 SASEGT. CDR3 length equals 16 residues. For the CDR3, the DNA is TGTGCCAGCAGTGCCCGGGGGGACAGGGACTCCTACGAGCAGTACTTC. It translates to CASSARGDRDSYEQYF.

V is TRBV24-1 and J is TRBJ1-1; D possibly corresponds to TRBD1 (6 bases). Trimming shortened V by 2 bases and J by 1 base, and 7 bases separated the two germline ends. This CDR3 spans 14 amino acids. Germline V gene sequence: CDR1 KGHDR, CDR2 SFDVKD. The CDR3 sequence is CATSDSTGNTEAFF. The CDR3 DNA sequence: TGTGCCACCAGTGATTCGACAGGGAACACTGAAGCTTTCTTT.

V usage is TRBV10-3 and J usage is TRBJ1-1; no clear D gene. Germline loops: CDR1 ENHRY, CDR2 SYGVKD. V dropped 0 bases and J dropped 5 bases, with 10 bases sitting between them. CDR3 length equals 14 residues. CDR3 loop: CAISESTDGTEAFF. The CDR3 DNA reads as TGTGCCATCAGTGAGTCCACAGATGGGACTGAAGCTTTCTTT.

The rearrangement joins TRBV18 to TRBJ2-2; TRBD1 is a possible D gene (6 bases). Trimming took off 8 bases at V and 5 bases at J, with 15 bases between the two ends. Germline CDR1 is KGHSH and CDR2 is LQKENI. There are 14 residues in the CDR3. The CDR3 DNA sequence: TGTGCCAGCAGGGGACAACGACGGACCGGGGAGCTGTTTTTT. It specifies CASRGQRRTGELFF.

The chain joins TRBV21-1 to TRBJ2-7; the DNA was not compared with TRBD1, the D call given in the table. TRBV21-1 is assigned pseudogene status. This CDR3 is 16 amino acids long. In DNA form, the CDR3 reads TGTGCCAGCAGCAAGGATTACAGGGTTTGCCTCTACGAGCAGTACTTC. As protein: CASSKDYRVCLYEQYF.

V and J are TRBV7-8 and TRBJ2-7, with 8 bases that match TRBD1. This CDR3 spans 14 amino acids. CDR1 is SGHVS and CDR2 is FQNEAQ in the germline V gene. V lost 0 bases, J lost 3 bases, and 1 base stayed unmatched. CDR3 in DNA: TGTGCCAGCAGCTTAGCGGGGACAGGCTACGAGCAGTACTTC. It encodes CASSLAGTGYEQYF.

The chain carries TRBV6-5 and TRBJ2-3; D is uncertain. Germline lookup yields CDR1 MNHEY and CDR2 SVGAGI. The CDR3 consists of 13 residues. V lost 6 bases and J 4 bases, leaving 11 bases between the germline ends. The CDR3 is CASRAHPADTQYF. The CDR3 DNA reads TGTGCCAGCAGAGCGCATCCGGCAGATACGCAGTATTTT.

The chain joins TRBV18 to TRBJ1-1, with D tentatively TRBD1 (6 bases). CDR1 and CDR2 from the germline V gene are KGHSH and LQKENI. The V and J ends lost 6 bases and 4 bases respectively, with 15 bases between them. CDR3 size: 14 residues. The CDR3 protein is CASSLNREITEAFF. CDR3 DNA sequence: TGTGCCAGCTCCCTTAACAGGGAAATCACTGAAGCTTTCTTT.

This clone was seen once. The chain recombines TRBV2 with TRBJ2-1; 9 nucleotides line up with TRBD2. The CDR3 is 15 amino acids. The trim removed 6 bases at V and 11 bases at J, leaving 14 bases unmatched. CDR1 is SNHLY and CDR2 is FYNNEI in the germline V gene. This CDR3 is CASRSLSGSSSKQFF. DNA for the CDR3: TGTGCCAGCAGGAGCCTTAGCGGGAGTAGTTCTAAGCAGTTCTTC.

The CDR3 DNA sequence: TGTGCCACCAGCACCTCCGGGGGATTAGAGACCCAGTACTTC. Its protein is CATSTSGGLETQYF. The rearrangement uses TRBV24-1 and TRBJ2-5; D is possibly TRBD2 (6 bases). V gave up 7 bases and J gave up 4 bases, with 15 bases separating them. CDR1 is KGHDR, CDR2 SFDVKD, per germline. The CDR3 contains 14 residues.

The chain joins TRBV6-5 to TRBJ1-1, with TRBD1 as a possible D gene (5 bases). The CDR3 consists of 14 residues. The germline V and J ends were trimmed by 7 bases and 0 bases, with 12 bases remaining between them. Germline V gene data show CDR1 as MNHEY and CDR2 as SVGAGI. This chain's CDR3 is CASTVTELNTEAFF. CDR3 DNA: TGTGCCAGCACCGTGACAGAGTTGAACACTGAAGCTTTCTTT.

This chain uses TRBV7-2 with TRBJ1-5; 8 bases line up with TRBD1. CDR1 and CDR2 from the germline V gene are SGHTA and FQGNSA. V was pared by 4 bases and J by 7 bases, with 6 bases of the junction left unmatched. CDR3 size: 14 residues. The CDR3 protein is CASSSNRGNQPQHF. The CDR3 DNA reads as TGTGCCAGCAGCTCGAACAGGGGGAACCAGCCCCAGCATTTT.

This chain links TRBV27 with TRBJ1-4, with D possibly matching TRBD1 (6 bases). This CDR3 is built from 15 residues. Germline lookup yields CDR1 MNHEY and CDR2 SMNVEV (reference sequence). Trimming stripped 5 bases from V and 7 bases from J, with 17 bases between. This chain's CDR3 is CASSRLGAAFEKLFF. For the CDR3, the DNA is TGTGCCAGCAGTCGATTGGGGGCAGCCTTTGAAAAACTGTTTTTT.

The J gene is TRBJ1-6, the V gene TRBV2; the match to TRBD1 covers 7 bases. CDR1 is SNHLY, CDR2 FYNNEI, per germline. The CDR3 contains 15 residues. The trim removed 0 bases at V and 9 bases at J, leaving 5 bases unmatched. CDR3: CASSEAFTGVSPLHF. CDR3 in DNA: TGTGCCAGCAGTGAAGCGTTCACAGGGGTTTCACCCCTCCACTTT.

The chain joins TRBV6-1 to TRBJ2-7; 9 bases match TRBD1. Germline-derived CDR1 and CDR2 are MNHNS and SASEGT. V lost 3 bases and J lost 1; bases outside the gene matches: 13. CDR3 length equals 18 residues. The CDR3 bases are TGTGCCAGCAGTGACGGGACAGGGTACCACGAGGGATCCTACGAGCAGTACTTC. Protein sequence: CASSDGTGYHEGSYEQYF.

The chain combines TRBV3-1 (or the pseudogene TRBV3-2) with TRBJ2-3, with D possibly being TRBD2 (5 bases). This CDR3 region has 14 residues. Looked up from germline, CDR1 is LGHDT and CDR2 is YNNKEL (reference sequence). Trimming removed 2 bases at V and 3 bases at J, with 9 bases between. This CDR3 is CASSQTLATDTQYF. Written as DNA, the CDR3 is TGTGCCAGCAGCCAAACGCTAGCAACAGATACGCAGTATTTT.

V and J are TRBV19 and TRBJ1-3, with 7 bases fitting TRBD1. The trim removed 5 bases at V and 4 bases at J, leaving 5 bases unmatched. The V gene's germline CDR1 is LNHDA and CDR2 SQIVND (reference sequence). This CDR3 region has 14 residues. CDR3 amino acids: CASSSGQDGNTIYF. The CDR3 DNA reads TGTGCCAGTAGTTCAGGACAGGACGGAAACACCATATATTTT.

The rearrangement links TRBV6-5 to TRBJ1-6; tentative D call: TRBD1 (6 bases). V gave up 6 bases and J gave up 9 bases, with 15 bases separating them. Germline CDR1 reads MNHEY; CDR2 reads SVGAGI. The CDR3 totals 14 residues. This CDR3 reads CASRQQGGSSPLHF. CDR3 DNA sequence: TGTGCCAGCAGGCAACAGGGTGGGAGTTCACCCCTCCACTTT.

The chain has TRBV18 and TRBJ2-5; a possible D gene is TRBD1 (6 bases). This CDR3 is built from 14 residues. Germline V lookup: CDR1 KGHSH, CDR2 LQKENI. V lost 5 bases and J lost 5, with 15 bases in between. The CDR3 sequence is CASSATGKEETQYF. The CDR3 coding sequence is TGTGCCAGCTCAGCCACAGGGAAAGAGGAGACCCAGTACTTC.

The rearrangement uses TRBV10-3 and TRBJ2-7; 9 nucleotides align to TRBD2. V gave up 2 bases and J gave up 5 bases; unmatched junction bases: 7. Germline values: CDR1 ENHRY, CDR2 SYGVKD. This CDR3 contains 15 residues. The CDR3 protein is CAISEIAGDRDEQYF. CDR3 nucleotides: TGTGCCATCAGTGAGATAGCGGGAGATCGGGACGAGCAGTACTTC.